This section outlines one TCR beta chain sequence together with its context. Its specific antigen is unknown. No per-base quality is available; no much larger clone lies one base away. No patient had received any treatment before thyroid surgery. Using T-cell receptor beta sequencing, the study looked back at clinical samples from patients collected from about 2011 to 2019. Reading the germline V gene gives CDR1 SGHAT and CDR2 FQNNGV. V loses 5 bases of germline sequence and J loses 0 bases, and the interval between the two ends is 11 bases. The CDR3 goes from the cysteine to the phenylalanine over 15 residues. The DNA shown is the 45-base CDR3, in frame from base 1. This specimen comes from a study of metastatic and nonmetastatic thyroid tumors (dated by TCRdb to 2018 to 2020). As for the study more broadly: Repertoires from peripheral blood and from tumor or nodule tissue samples of malignant and benign thyroid patients were compared.

Libraries were built with PCR. The run used an Illumina HiSeq 4000. High-throughput sequencing was used to profile the CDR3 region of the TCR beta-chain in every patient. The authors processed their data as follows. CDR3 differences across clinicopathological groups were used to build a classifier for discriminating distant-metastatic papillary thyroid cancer patients. To measure repertoire diversity the researchers used the Shannon index, while the Morisita-Horn index served to gauge how similar the tumor and blood repertoires were. TCRdb's own reprocessing of the public reads used fastp at Q25 and MiXCR and kept productive beta chains. None of the V and J calls come from the authors' own analysis; TCRdb made them. A total of 11,000 to 15,000 clones appear in this sample, approximately 29% of them only once. Of the sample, about a fifth falls within the top ten clones. General findings and caveats noted by the study authors: In both blood and tumor samples, TCR beta diversity was reported to be significantly higher in malignant tumors than in benign nodules.

The source of this sequence is a female donor with papillary thyroid cancer or a benign thyroid nodule (not recorded which). Some clones in this sample may be carry-over from other donors' samples. Material for sequencing was tumor tissue. The sequence links TRBV11-2 to TRBJ2-1; the D gene is perhaps TRBD2, from 5 matching bases. The CDR3 reads as follows: CASSALVISYNEQFF. The bases are TGTGCCAGCAGCGCACTAGTCATCTCCTACAATGAGCAGTTCTTC.